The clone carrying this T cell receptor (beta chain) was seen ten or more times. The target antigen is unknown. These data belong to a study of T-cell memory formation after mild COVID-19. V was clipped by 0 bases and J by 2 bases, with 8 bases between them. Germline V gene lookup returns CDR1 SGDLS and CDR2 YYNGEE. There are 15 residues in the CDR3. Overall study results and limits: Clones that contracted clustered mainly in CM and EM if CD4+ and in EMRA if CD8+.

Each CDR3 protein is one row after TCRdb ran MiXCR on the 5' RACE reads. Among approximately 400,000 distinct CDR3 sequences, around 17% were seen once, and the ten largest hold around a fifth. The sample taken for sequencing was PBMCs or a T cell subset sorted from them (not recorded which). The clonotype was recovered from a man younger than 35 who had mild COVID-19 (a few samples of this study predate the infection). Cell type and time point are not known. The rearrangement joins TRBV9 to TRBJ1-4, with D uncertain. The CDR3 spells CASSVGLATNEKLFF. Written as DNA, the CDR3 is TGTGCCAGCAGCGTAGGCCTCGCCACTAATGAAAAACTGTTTTTT.